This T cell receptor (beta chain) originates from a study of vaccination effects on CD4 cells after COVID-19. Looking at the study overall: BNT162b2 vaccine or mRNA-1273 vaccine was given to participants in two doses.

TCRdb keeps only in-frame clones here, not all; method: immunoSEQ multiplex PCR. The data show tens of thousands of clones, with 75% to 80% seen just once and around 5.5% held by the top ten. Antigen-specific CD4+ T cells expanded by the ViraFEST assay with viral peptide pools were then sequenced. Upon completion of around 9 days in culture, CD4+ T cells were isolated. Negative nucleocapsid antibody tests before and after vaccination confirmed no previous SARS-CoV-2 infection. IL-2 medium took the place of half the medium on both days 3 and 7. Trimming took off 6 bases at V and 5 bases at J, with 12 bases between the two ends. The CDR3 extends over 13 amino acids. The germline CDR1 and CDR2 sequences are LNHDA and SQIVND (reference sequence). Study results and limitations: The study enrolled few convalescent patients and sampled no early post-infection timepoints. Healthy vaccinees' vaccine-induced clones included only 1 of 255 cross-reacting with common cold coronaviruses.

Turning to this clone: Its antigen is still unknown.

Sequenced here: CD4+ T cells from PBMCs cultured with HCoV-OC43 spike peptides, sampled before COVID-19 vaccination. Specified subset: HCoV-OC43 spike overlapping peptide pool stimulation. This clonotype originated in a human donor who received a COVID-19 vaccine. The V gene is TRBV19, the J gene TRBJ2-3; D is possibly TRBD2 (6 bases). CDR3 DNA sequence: TGTGCCAGTAGCCCGACCGGGGGAGATACGCAGTATTTT. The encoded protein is CASSPTGGDTQYF.